Here is one T cell receptor beta chain with its context. The data derive from a study of blood T cell repertoires in COVID-19. Across the whole study: Sites across the United States, Italy and Spain contributed samples from acute and convalescent COVID-19.

Cohort allocation depended upon clinical history that participants reported. Source study methods: Amplification with reference gene primers provided the estimates of nucleated cell counts. Method: immunoSEQ multiplex PCR; TCRdb's copy keeps in-frame clones and lacks some. Clone size and the V and J calls come from that table; the DNA yielded D and trimming. The data show over 250,000 clones, roughly nine tenths seen once. The specimen was PBMCs or T cells enriched from blood (not recorded which). The clonotype originates from a woman aged 18-35 years who had recovered from COVID-19.

The DNA for the CDR3 is TGTGCCAGCAGTACAGACCTCGGCGGGCACGAGCAGTACTTC. Protein product: CASSTDLGGHEQYF. The rearrangement uses TRBV6-2 or TRBV6-3 and TRBJ2-7, with D tentatively TRBD2 (5 bases). V lost 5 bases, J lost 5 bases, and 16 bases lay in between. CDR3 length equals 14 residues. CDR1 is MNHEY, CDR2 SVGEGT, per germline.